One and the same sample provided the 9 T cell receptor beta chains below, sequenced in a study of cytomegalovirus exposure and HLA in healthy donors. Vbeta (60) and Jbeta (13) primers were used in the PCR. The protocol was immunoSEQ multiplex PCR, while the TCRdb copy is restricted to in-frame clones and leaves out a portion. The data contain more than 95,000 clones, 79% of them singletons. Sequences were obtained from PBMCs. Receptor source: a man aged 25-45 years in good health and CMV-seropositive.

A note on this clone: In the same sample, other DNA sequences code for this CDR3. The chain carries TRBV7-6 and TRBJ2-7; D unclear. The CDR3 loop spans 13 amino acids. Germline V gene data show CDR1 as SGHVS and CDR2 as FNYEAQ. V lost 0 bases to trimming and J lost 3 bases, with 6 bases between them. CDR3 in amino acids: CASSLAEDYEQYF. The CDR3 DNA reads TGTGCCAGCAGCTTAGCAGAGGACTACGAGCAGTACTTC.

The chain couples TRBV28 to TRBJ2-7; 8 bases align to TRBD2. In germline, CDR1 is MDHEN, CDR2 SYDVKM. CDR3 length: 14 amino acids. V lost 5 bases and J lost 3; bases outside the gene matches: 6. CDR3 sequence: CASSPTGGGYEQYF. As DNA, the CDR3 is TGTGCCAGCAGTCCTACCGGGGGGGGCTACGAGCAGTACTTC. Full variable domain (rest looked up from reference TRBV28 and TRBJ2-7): DVKVTQSSRYLVKRTGEKVFLECVQDMDHENMFWYRQDPGLGLRLIYFSYDVKMKEKGDIPEGYSVSREKKERFSLILESASTNQTSMYLCASSPTGGGYEQYFGPGTRLTVT.

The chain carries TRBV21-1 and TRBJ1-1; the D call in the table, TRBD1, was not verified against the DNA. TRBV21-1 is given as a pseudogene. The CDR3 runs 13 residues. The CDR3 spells CASNPTGRTEAFF. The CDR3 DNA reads TGTGCCAGCAATCCGACAGGGCGCACTGAAGCTTTCTTT.

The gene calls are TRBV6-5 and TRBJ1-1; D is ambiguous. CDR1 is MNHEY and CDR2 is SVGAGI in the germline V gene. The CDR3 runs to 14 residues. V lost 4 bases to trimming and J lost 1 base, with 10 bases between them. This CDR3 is CASSSLIGNTEAFF. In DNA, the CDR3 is TGTGCCAGCAGTTCTCTGATCGGGAACACTGAAGCTTTCTTT.

The CDR3 bases are TGTGCCAGCAGTAAGGGGACACAGGGGGCAAGTGCTTTCTTT. Protein product: CASSKGTQGASAFF. The chain uses TRBV5-4 and TRBJ1-1, with 9 bases that match TRBD1. This CDR3 has 14 amino acids. Germline CDR1 SGHNT, CDR2 YYREEE (reference sequence). Losses at the gene ends were 5 bases for V and 11 bases for J; bases not matched to a gene: 13.

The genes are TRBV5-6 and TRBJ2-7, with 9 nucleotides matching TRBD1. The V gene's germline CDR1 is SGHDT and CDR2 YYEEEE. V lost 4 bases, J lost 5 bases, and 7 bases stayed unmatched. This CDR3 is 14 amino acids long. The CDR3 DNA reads TGTGCCAGCAGCGAACCCGGGACAGGGAACGAGCAGTACTTC. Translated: CASSEPGTGNEQYF.

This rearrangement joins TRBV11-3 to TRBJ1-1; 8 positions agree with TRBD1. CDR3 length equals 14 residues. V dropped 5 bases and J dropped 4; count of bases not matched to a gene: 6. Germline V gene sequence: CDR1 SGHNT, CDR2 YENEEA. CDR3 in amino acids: CASSGQGWGTEAFF. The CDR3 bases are TGTGCCAGCAGCGGACAGGGATGGGGCACTGAAGCTTTCTTT.

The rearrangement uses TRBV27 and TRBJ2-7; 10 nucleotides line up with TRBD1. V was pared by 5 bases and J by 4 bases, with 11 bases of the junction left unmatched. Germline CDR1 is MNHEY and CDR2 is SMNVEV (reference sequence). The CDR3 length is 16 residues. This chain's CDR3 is CASSLHTGQGNYEQYF. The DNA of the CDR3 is TGTGCCAGCAGTCTTCATACGGGACAGGGGAATTACGAGCAGTACTTC.

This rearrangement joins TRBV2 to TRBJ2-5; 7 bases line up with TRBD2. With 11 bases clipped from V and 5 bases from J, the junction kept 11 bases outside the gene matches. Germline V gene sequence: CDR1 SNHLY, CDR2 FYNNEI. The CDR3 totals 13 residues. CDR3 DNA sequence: TGTGCCGTTGGACTAGAGGCAAGGGAGACCCAGTACTTC. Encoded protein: CAVGLEARETQYF.